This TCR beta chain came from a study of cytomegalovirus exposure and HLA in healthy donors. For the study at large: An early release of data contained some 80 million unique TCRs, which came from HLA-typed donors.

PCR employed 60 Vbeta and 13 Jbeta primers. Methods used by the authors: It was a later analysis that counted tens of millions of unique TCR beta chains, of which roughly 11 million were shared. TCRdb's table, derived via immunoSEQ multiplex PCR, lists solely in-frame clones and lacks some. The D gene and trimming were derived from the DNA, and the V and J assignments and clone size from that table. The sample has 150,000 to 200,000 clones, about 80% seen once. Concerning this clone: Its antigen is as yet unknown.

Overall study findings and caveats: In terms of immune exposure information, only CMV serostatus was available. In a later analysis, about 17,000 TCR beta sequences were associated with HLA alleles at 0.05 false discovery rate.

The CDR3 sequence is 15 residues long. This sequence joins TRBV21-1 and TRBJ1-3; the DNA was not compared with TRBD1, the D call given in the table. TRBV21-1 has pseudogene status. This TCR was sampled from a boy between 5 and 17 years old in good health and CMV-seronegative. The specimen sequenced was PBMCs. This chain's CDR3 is CASSEKGAKGNTIYF. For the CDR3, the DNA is TGTGCCAGCAGCGAAAAGGGGGCGAAAGGAAACACCATATATTTT.